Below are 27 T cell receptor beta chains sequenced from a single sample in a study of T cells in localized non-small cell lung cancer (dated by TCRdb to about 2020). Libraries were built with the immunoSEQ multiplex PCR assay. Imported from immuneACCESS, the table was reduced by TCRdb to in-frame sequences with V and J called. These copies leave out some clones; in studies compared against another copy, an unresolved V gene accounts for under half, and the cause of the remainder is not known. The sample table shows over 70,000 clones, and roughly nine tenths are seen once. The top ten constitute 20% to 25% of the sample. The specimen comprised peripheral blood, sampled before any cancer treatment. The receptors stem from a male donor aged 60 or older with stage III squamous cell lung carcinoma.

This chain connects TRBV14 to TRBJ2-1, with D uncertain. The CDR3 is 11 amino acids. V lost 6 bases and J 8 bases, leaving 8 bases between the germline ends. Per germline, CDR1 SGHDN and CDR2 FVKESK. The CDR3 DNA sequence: TGTGCCAGCAGGAAACATCATGAGCAGTTCTTC. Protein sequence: CASRKHHEQFF.

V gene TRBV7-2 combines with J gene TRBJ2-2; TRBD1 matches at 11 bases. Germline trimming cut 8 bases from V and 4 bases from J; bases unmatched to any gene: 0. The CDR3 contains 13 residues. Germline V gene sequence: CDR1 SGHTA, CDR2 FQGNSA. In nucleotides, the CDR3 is TGTGCCAGCGGGACAGGGGGCACCGGGGAGCTGTTTTTT. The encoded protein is CASGTGGTGELFF.

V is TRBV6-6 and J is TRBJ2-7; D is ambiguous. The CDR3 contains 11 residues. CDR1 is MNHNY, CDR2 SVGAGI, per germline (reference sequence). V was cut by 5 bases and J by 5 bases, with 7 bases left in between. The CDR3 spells CASSTSHEQYF. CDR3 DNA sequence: TGTGCCAGCAGTACGAGCCACGAGCAGTACTTC.

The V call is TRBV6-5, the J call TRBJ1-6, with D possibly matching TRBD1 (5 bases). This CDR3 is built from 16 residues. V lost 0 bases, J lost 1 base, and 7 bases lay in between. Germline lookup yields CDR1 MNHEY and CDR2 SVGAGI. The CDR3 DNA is TGTGCCAGCAGTTACTCGACAGTTTCCTATAATTCACCCCTCCACTTT. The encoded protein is CASSYSTVSYNSPLHF.

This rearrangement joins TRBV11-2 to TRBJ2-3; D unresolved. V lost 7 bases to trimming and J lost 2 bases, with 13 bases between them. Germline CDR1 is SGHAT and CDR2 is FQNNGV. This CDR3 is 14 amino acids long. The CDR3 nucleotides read TGTGCCAGCACCCAGGACCGCTCCACAGATACGCAGTATTTT. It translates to CASTQDRSTDTQYF. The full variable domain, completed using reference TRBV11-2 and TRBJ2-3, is EAGVAQSPRYKIIEKRQSVAFWCNPISGHATLYWYQQILGQGPKLLIQFQNNGVVDDSQLPKDRFSAERLKGVDSTLKIQPAKLEDSAVYLCASTQDRSTDTQYFGPGTRLTVL.

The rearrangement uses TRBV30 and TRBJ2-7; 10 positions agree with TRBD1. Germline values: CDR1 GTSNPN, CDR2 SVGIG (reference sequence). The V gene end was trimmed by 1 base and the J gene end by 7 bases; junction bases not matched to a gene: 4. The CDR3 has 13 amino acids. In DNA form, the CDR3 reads TGTGCCTGGAGTGGGGGACAGGGGAGGGAGCAGTACTTC. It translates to CAWSGGQGREQYF.

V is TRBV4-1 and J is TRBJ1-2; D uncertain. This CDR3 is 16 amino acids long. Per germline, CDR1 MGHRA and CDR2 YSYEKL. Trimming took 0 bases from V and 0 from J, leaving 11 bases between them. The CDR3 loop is CASSQDRTRANYGYTF. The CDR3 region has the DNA TGCGCCAGCAGCCAAGATCGGACGCGAGCTAACTATGGCTACACCTTC.

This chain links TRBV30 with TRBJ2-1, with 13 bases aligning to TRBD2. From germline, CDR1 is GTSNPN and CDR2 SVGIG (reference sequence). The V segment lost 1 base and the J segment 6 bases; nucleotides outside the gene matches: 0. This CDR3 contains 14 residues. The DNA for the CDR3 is TGTGCCTGGAGTGGGACTAGCGGGGGCAATGAGCAGTTCTTC. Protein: CAWSGTSGGNEQFF. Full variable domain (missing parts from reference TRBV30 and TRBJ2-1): SQTIHQWPATLVQPVGSPLSLECTVEGTSNPNLYWYRQAAGRGLQLLFYSVGIGQISSEVPQNLSASRPQDRQFILSSKKLLLSDSGFYLCAWSGTSGGNEQFFGPGTRLTVL.

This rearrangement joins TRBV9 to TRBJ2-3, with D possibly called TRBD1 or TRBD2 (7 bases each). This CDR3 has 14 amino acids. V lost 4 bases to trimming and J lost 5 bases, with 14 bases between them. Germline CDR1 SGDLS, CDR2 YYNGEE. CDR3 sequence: CASSPQGGGDTQYF. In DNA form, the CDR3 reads TGTGCCAGCAGCCCCCAGGGGGGGGGAGATACGCAGTATTTT.

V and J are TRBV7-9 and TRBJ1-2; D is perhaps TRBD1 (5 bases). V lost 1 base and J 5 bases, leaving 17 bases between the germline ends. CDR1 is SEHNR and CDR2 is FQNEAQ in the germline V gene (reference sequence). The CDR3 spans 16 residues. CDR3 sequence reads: CASSLVSGTTSYGYTF. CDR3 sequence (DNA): TGTGCCAGCAGCTTAGTGTCAGGGACGACTAGTTATGGCTACACCTTC.

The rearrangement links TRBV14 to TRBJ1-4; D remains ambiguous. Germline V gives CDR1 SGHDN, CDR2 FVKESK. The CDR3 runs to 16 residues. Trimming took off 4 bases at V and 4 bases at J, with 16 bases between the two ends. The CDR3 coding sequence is TGTGCCAGCAGCCTAAAAGAAGGCGGCCTTAATGAAAAACTGTTTTTT. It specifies CASSLKEGGLNEKLFF.

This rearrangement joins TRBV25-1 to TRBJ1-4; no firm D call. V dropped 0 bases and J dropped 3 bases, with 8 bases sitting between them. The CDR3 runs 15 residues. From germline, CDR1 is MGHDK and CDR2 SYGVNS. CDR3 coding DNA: TGTGCCAGCAGTGAATATGATGGTGCTAATGAAAAACTGTTTTTT. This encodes CASSEYDGANEKLFF.

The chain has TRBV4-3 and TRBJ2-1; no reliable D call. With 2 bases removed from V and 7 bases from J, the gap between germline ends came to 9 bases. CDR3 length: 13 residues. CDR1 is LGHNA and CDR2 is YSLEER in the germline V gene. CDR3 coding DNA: TGCGCCAGCAGCCAATTTGCTGGGAATGAGCAGTTCTTC. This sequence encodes CASSQFAGNEQFF.

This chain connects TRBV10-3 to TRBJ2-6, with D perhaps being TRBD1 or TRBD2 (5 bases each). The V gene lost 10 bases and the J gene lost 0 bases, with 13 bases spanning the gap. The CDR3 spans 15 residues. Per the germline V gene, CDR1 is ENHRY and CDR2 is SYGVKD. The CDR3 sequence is CATHEGSSGANVLTF. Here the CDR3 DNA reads TGTGCCACCCATGAGGGGAGCTCTGGGGCCAACGTCCTGACTTTC.

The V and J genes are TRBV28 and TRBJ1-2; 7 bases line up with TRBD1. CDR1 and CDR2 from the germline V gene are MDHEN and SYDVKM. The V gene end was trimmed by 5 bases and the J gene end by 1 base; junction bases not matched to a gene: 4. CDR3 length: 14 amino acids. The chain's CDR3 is CASSQGGFNYGYTF. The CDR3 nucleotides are TGTGCCAGCAGTCAGGGGGGGTTTAACTATGGCTACACCTTC.

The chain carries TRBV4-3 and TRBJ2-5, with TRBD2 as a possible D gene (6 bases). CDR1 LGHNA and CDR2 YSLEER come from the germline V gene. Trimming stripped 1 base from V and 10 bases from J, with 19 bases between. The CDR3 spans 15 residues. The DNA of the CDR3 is TGCGCCAGCAGCCAAGTCTCCGGGAGCGGTGGCGGCCAGTACTTC. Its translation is CASSQVSGSGGGQYF.

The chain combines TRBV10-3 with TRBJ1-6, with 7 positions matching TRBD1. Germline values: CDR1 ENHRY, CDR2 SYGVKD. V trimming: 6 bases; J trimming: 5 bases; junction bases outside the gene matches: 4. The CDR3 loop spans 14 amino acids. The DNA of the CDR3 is TGTGCCATCAGCATCGGACAGGATAATTCACCCCTCCACTTT. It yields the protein CAISIGQDNSPLHF.

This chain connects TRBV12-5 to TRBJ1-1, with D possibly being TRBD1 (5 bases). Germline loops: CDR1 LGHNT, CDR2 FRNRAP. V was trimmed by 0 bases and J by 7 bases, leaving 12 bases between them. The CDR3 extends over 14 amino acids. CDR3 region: CASGLVPGLGEAFF. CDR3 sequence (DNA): TGTGCTAGTGGTTTGGTACCAGGGCTCGGTGAAGCTTTCTTT. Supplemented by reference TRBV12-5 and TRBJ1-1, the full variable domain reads DARVTQTPRHKVTEMGQEVTMRCQPILGHNTVFWYRQTMMQGLELLAYFRNRAPLDDSGMPKDRFSAEMPDATLATLKIQPSEPRDSAVYFCASGLVPGLGEAFFGQGTRLTVV.

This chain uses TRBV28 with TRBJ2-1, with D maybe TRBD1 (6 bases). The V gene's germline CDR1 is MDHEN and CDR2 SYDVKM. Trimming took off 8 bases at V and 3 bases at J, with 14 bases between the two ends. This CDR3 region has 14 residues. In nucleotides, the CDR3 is TGTGCCAGCCTTGAGGACAGAGTCTACAATGAGCAGTTCTTC. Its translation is CASLEDRVYNEQFF.

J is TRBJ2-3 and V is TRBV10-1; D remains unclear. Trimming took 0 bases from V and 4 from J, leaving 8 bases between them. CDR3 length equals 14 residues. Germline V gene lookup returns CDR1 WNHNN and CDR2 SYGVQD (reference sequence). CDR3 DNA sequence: TGCGCCAGCAGTGAGTCGATTCAGCCAGATACGCAGTATTTT. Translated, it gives CASSESIQPDTQYF.

The DNA of the CDR3 is TGTGCCAGCAGCCCGGACAACCGCTACGATGAAAAACTGTTTTTT. This sequence encodes CASSPDNRYDEKLFF. The V gene is TRBV7-9, the J gene TRBJ1-4, with a possible D match to TRBD1 (5 bases). Germline V gives CDR1 SEHNR, CDR2 FQNEAQ (reference sequence). The CDR3 consists of 15 residues. V was trimmed by 5 bases and J by 6 bases, leaving 16 bases between them.

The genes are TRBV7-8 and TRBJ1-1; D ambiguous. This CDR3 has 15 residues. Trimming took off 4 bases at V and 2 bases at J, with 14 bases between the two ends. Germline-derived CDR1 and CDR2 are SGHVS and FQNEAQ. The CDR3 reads CASSWRVRTNTEAFF. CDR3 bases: TGTGCCAGCAGCTGGAGGGTACGGACCAACACTGAAGCTTTCTTT.

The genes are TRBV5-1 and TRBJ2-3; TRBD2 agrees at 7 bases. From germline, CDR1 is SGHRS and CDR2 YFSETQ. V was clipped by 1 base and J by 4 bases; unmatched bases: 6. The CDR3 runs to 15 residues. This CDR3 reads CASSLMGRAPDTQYF. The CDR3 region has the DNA TGCGCCAGCAGCTTGATGGGGAGGGCCCCAGATACGCAGTATTTT.

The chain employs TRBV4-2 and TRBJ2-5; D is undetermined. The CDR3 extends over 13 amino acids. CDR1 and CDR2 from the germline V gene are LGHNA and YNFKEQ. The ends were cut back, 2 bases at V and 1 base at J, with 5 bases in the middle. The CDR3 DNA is TGTGCCAGCAGCCAAACAGCCCAAGAGACCCAGTACTTC. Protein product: CASSQTAQETQYF.

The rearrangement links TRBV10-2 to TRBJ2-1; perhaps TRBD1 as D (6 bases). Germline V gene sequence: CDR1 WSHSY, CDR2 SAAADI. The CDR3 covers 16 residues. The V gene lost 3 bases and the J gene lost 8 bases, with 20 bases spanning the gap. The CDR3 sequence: CASSEQGNIIGDEQFF. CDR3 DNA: TGCGCCAGCAGTGAACAGGGAAACATCATTGGGGATGAGCAGTTCTTC.

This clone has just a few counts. The CDR3 is CASSEWGQNQPQHF. The CDR3 DNA follows: TGTGCCAGCAGTGAATGGGGGCAGAATCAGCCCCAGCATTTT. The genes are TRBV2 and TRBJ1-5; TRBD1 is a possible D gene (6 bases). The CDR3 length is 14 residues. CDR1 is SNHLY and CDR2 is FYNNEI in the germline V gene. The V end lost 2 bases, the J end lost 4 bases, and 9 bases lay between the germline ends.

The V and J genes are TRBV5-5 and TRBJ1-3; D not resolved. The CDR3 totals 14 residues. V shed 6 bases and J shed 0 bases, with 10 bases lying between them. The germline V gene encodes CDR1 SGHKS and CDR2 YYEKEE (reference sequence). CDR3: CASTQLNSGNTIYF. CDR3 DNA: TGTGCCAGCACGCAACTAAACTCTGGAAACACCATATATTTT.